Below, 29 T cell receptor beta chains from the same sample are listed, as sequenced in a study of CD8+ T cells in alopecia areata. Treatment meaning: oral pan-JAK inhibitor, 5-10 mg twice daily. Sequencing templates came from extracted RNA that was reverse transcribed into cDNA. Profiled with immunoSEQ multiplex PCR; TCRdb holds only in-frame clones, not every one. The data show some 170,000 clones, with approximately 59% seen just once and 16% held by the top ten. The source material was CD4+ T cells sorted from blood, sampled at week 56, from a patient treated with tofacitinib. All receptors come from a human donor with alopecia areata.

The chain combines TRBV25-1 with TRBJ2-2; D gene unclear. Germline V gives CDR1 MGHDK, CDR2 SYGVNS. Trimming pared 2 bases from V and 5 bases from J, leaving 9 bases between. The CDR3 length is 14 residues. The DNA of the CDR3 is TGTGCCAGCAGTGAAATGGGCCAAACCGGGGAGCTGTTTTTT. It yields the protein CASSEMGQTGELFF. The variable domain in full, completed from reference TRBV25-1 and TRBJ2-2, reads EADIYQTPRYLVIGTGKKITLECSQTMGHDKMYWYQQDPGMELHLIHYSYGVNSTEKGDLSSESTVSRIRTEHFPLTLESARPSHTSQYLCASSEMGQTGELFFGEGSRLTVL.

This rearrangement joins TRBV30 to TRBJ1-6; D remains ambiguous. This CDR3 is built from 13 residues. Trimming took 0 bases from V and 10 from J, leaving 10 bases between them. CDR1 and CDR2 from the germline V gene are GTSNPN and SVGIG (reference sequence). In DNA, the CDR3 is TGTGCCTGGAGTGTACGAGACCAGTCACCCCTCCACTTT. Protein sequence: CAWSVRDQSPLHF.

The rearrangement links TRBV30 to TRBJ2-7, with TRBD2 as a possible D gene (6 bases). Trimming took 4 bases from V and 4 from J, leaving 8 bases between them. Looked up from germline, CDR1 is GTSNPN and CDR2 is SVGIG (reference sequence). The CDR3 is 11 residues long. DNA for the CDR3: TGTGCCTGGAATCGGGAGTACGAGCAGTACTTC. Amino acid sequence: CAWNREYEQYF.

The chain employs TRBV6-1 and TRBJ1-1; a possible D gene is TRBD1 (5 bases). CDR1 is MNHNS, CDR2 SASEGT, per germline. This CDR3 region has 16 residues. The V end lost 3 bases, the J end lost 4 bases, and 18 bases lay between the germline ends. In DNA form, the CDR3 reads TGTGCCAGCAGTGACCCAGGGAGGGGTGCGGCCACTGAAGCTTTCTTT. Translated, it gives CASSDPGRGAATEAFF.

The chain recombines TRBV29-1 with TRBJ1-2, with D perhaps matching TRBD1 (5 bases). Trimming pared 4 bases from V and 6 bases from J, leaving 12 bases between. In germline, CDR1 is SQVTM, CDR2 ANQGSEA. This CDR3 comprises 12 residues. The CDR3 region has the DNA TGCAGCGTTGTCCGGGGGAGGGATGGCTACACCTTC. It encodes CSVVRGRDGYTF.

The chain combines TRBV9 with TRBJ2-5, with D perhaps assigned TRBD1 or TRBD2 (5 bases each). This CDR3 has 15 amino acids. Trimming stripped 0 bases from V and 5 bases from J, with 14 bases between. The germline gives CDR1 SGDLS, CDR2 YYNGEE. The CDR3 spells CASSVVPGPGETQYF. The DNA for the CDR3 is TGTGCCAGCAGCGTAGTCCCAGGGCCGGGGGAGACCCAGTACTTC.

A few counts support this clone. The rearrangement uses TRBV25-1 and TRBJ1-1; TRBD1 agrees at 7 bases. This CDR3 is built from 15 residues. Per germline, CDR1 MGHDK and CDR2 SYGVNS. V dropped 1 base and J dropped 4; count of bases not matched to a gene: 6. The CDR3 DNA reads TGTGCCAGCAGTGAATGGCCAGGGGGATCCACTGAAGCTTTCTTT. This gives the protein CASSEWPGGSTEAFF.

This chain joins TRBV19 and TRBJ1-1; a weak D match, TRBD1 (6 bases). The CDR3 is made up of 18 amino acids. Germline CDR1 is LNHDA and CDR2 is SQIVND (reference sequence). The V end was cut by 3 bases, the J end by 0 bases, with 20 bases between. CDR3 in amino acids: CASSISARDIVMNTEAFF. For the CDR3, the DNA is TGTGCCAGTAGTATCTCTGCCCGGGACATTGTCATGAACACTGAAGCTTTCTTT.

The chain has TRBV5-6 and TRBJ2-5; TRBD2 might be the D (6 bases). This CDR3 is built from 14 residues. The germline CDR1 and CDR2 sequences are SGHDT and YYEEEE. Trimming pared 5 bases from V and 2 bases from J, leaving 13 bases between. CDR3 in amino acids: CASRSPGTQETQYF. CDR3 sequence (DNA): TGTGCCAGCAGATCTCCCGGGACTCAAGAGACCCAGTACTTC.

A few counts support this clone. The chain couples TRBV13 to TRBJ2-5; weak D call: TRBD1 (5 bases). Trimming left V 2 bases short and J 5 bases short, with 15 bases between. The CDR3 is 15 amino acids. Germline V gene lookup returns CDR1 PRHDT and CDR2 FYEKMQ (reference sequence). CDR3: CASSLSGREYETQYF. CDR3 coding DNA: TGTGCCAGCAGCTTATCGGGCAGGGAATATGAGACCCAGTACTTC.

This clone showed up just a few times. The rearrangement joins TRBV7-2 to TRBJ1-5; weak D call: TRBD1 (6 bases). Trimming cost V 5 bases and J 5 bases, with 16 bases left between them. CDR1 and CDR2 from the germline V gene are SGHTA and FQGNSA. The CDR3 consists of 15 residues. CDR3 in amino acids: CASSVTGMRDQPQHF. For the CDR3, the DNA is TGTGCCAGCAGCGTGACAGGTATGCGCGATCAGCCCCAGCATTTT.

The V gene is TRBV7-9, the J gene TRBJ1-4, with 7 bases identical to TRBD1. The J segment lost 7 bases and the V segment lost 5 bases, leaving 4 bases of the junction unmatched. The CDR3 totals 13 residues. Germline V gene data show CDR1 as SEHNR and CDR2 as FQNEAQ (reference sequence). CDR3 bases: TGTGCCAGCAGCCAATCAGGGGGTGAAAAACTGTTTTTT. Residues: CASSQSGGEKLFF.

In the case of this clone: The junction does not match germline at one end; this may be a read error. The V and J genes are TRBV29-1 and TRBJ1-1; TRBD1 agrees at 7 bases. Germline V gene sequence: CDR1 SQVTM, CDR2 ANQGSEA. CDR3 length: 12 residues. This CDR3 reads CSFEGQYTEAFF. The CDR3 bases are TGCAGCTTTGAGGGACAGTACACTGAAGCTTTCTTT.

This clone appeared a single time. The chain employs TRBV14 and TRBJ1-6; D not certain. The CDR3 runs 16 residues. The germline CDR1 and CDR2 sequences are SGHDN and FVKESK. V was clipped by 2 bases and J by 0 bases, with 8 bases between them. CDR3 in amino acids: CASSQQTPSYNSPLHF. In DNA, the CDR3 is TGTGCCAGCAGCCAACAGACACCCTCCTATAATTCACCCCTCCACTTT.

The J gene is TRBJ1-3, the V gene TRBV15; D possibly corresponds to TRBD1 (5 bases). The V end was cut by 0 bases, the J end by 0 bases, with 6 bases between. CDR1 and CDR2 (germline): LNHNV, YYDKDF (reference sequence). This CDR3 contains 15 residues. The CDR3 region has the DNA TGTGCCACCAGCAGAGACAGGGTCTCTGGAAACACCATATATTTT. It yields the protein CATSRDRVSGNTIYF.

V and J are TRBV5-1 and TRBJ1-4; D gene ambiguous. Germline V gene data show CDR1 as SGHRS and CDR2 as YFSETQ. V was cut by 7 bases and J by 4 bases, with 14 bases left in between. This CDR3 region has 14 residues. CDR3 coding DNA: TGCGCCAGCTCGCCTTCCAGCTATAATGAAAAACTGTTTTTT. Amino acids: CASSPSSYNEKLFF.

The genes are TRBV2 and TRBJ1-6; maybe TRBD1 (6 bases). This CDR3 has 14 residues. Germline CDR1 reads SNHLY; CDR2 reads FYNNEI. Trimming left V 6 bases short and J 11 bases short, with 17 bases between. The CDR3 coding sequence is TGTGCCAGCAGGCTGGCAGGGGATCGAGCACCCCTCCACTTT. It translates to CASRLAGDRAPLHF.

This clone was seen more than once but under ten times. Other DNA variants within this sample encode the same CDR3. The chain couples TRBV6-5 to TRBJ1-5, with unresolved D. Germline V CDR1 and CDR2: MNHEY, SVGAGI. This CDR3 region has 13 residues. Trimming cost V 2 bases and J 4 bases, with 6 bases left between them. CDR3 bases: TGTGCCAGCAGTTACGACCATAATCAGCCCCAGCATTTT. As protein: CASSYDHNQPQHF.

The J gene is TRBJ2-7, the V gene TRBV2; D ambiguous. The CDR3 has 13 residues. CDR1 SNHLY and CDR2 FYNNEI come from the germline V gene. V gave up 9 bases and J gave up 2 bases, with 14 bases separating them. The CDR3 sequence: CASQTEPPYEQYF. DNA of the CDR3: TGTGCCAGTCAGACTGAGCCTCCCTACGAGCAGTACTTC. The variable domain in full, with the rest retrieved from reference TRBV2 and TRBJ2-7, is EPEVTQTPSHQVTQMGQEVILRCVPISNHLYFYWYRQILGQKVEFLVSFYNNEISEKSEIFDDQFSVERPDGSNFTLKIRSTKLEDSAMYFCASQTEPPYEQYFGPGTRLTVT.

V and J are TRBV29-1 and TRBJ1-2; D remains ambiguous. This CDR3 is 14 amino acids long. The germline gives CDR1 SQVTM, CDR2 ANQGSEA. The ends were cut back, 3 bases at V and 0 bases at J, with 11 bases in the middle. DNA for the CDR3: TGCAGCGTTGATATTGGCAGATCTAACTATGGCTACACCTTC. Translated, it gives CSVDIGRSNYGYTF.

The CDR3: CSAIPGVYPFF. CDR3 DNA sequence: TGCAGTGCTATCCCGGGGGTATATCCTTTCTTT. The chain is built from TRBV20-1 and TRBJ1-1; possibly TRBD1 for D (5 bases). V lost 4 bases and J 12 bases, leaving 15 bases between the germline ends. CDR1 and CDR2 from the germline V gene are DFQATT and SNEGSKA (reference sequence). The CDR3 length is 11 residues.

Only one count was recorded for this clone. V and J are TRBV5-1 and TRBJ1-5; possible D gene TRBD1, 5 bases. CDR1 and CDR2 from the germline V gene are SGHRS and YFSETQ. The CDR3 consists of 14 residues. V was pared by 4 bases and J by 4 bases, with 12 bases between. Here the CDR3 reads CASSADSPNQPQHF. CDR3 coding DNA: TGCGCCAGCAGCGCCGACAGCCCAAATCAGCCCCAGCATTTT.

V and J are TRBV25-1 and TRBJ1-5, with D possibly being TRBD1 (6 bases). The germline gives CDR1 MGHDK, CDR2 SYGVNS. V dropped 3 bases and J dropped 7 bases, with 13 bases sitting between them. The CDR3 covers 14 residues. The DNA for the CDR3 is TGTGCCAGCAGTGATACAGGGAAGGGACAGCCCCAGCATTTT. It is translated as CASSDTGKGQPQHF.

This clone came up a few times. The chain recombines TRBV4-1 with TRBJ1-1, with unresolved D. V was pared by 6 bases and J by 0 bases, with 14 bases between. The CDR3 extends over 15 amino acids. Germline V gene sequence: CDR1 MGHRA, CDR2 YSYEKL. The CDR3 is CASRGGTNMNTEAFF. In DNA, the CDR3 is TGCGCCAGCAGAGGAGGCACGAACATGAACACTGAAGCTTTCTTT.

This chain uses TRBV5-6 with TRBJ1-1, with 7 nucleotides matching TRBD1. CDR3 length: 16 residues. V lost 0 bases, J lost 1 base, and 6 bases stayed unmatched. Per the germline V gene, CDR1 is SGHDT and CDR2 is YYEEEE. The CDR3 loop reads CASSLGPGGENTEAFF. Here the CDR3 DNA reads TGTGCCAGCAGCTTGGGTCCAGGGGGAGAGAACACTGAAGCTTTCTTT.

This clone was seen more than once but under ten times. This chain links TRBV5-1 with TRBJ2-4; D could derive from TRBD1 or TRBD2 (5 bases each). CDR3 length: 15 amino acids. V was clipped by 4 bases and J by 6 bases, with 17 bases between them. Germline CDR1 reads SGHRS; CDR2 reads YFSETQ. This CDR3 is CASSPSQGRGNIQYF. CDR3 coding DNA: TGCGCCAGCAGCCCGTCTCAGGGTCGGGGAAACATTCAGTACTTC.

The genes are TRBV30 and TRBJ1-5; tentatively, D is TRBD1 (5 bases). Trimming stripped 2 bases from V and 2 bases from J, with 19 bases between. There are 17 residues in the CDR3. Germline CDR1 is GTSNPN and CDR2 is SVGIG (reference sequence). CDR3 sequence reads: CAWSPTRTSLGNQPQHF. The CDR3 coding sequence is TGTGCCTGGAGTCCCACCAGGACATCCCTGGGCAATCAGCCCCAGCATTTT.

This sequence joins TRBV7-8 and TRBJ2-7; TRBD2 agrees at 7 bases. The CDR3 sequence is 12 residues long. Germline V gene data show CDR1 as SGHVS and CDR2 as FQNEAQ. CDR3 sequence: CAGLAESYEQYF. Written as DNA, the CDR3 is TGTGCGGGTCTAGCGGAATCCTACGAGCAGTACTTC.

This clone appeared a few times. V usage is TRBV7-6 and J usage is TRBJ2-1; perhaps TRBD2 as D (7 bases). Germline V gene sequence: CDR1 SGHVS, CDR2 FNYEAQ. Trimming took off 1 base at V and 5 bases at J, with 9 bases between the two ends. The CDR3 consists of 14 residues. CDR3 loop: CASSLGEGDNEQFF. The CDR3 DNA is TGTGCCAGCAGCTTAGGGGAGGGGGACAATGAGCAGTTCTTC.